Below, one TCR beta chain is given with its context. Other DNA sequences from this sample encode an identical CDR3 as well. The entry originates in a study of shared clonotypes between healthy human individuals. Study at large: Three plates were used per donor for CD4 naive, three for CD4 memory, two for CD8 naive and one for CD8 memory.

V lost 2 bases, J lost 3 bases, and 3 bases stayed unmatched. Germline V gene data show CDR1 as SNHLY and CDR2 as FYNNEI. CDR3 length: 15 amino acids. In the original workflow: Filtering differed because ImmunoSEQ produced junction-only sequences that carried no quality scores. The protocol was immunoSEQ multiplex PCR, while the TCRdb copy is restricted to in-frame clones and leaves out a portion. V and J calls and clone size are those listed in that table; D and trimming were worked out from the DNA. Among over a million clones listed, 70% to 80% were seen once. The sequencing input was memory CD4+ T cells from PBMCs. Subset noted: CD45RA-negative fraction. V is TRBV2 and J is TRBJ1-5, with TRBD1 matching 8 bases. The sequence came from a man between 18 and 29 years old in good health. Some clones in this sample may be carry-over from other donors' samples. CDR3: CASSEQGALNQPQHF. CDR3 sequence (DNA): TGTGCCAGCAGTGAACAGGGGGCCCTCAATCAGCCCCAGCATTTT.